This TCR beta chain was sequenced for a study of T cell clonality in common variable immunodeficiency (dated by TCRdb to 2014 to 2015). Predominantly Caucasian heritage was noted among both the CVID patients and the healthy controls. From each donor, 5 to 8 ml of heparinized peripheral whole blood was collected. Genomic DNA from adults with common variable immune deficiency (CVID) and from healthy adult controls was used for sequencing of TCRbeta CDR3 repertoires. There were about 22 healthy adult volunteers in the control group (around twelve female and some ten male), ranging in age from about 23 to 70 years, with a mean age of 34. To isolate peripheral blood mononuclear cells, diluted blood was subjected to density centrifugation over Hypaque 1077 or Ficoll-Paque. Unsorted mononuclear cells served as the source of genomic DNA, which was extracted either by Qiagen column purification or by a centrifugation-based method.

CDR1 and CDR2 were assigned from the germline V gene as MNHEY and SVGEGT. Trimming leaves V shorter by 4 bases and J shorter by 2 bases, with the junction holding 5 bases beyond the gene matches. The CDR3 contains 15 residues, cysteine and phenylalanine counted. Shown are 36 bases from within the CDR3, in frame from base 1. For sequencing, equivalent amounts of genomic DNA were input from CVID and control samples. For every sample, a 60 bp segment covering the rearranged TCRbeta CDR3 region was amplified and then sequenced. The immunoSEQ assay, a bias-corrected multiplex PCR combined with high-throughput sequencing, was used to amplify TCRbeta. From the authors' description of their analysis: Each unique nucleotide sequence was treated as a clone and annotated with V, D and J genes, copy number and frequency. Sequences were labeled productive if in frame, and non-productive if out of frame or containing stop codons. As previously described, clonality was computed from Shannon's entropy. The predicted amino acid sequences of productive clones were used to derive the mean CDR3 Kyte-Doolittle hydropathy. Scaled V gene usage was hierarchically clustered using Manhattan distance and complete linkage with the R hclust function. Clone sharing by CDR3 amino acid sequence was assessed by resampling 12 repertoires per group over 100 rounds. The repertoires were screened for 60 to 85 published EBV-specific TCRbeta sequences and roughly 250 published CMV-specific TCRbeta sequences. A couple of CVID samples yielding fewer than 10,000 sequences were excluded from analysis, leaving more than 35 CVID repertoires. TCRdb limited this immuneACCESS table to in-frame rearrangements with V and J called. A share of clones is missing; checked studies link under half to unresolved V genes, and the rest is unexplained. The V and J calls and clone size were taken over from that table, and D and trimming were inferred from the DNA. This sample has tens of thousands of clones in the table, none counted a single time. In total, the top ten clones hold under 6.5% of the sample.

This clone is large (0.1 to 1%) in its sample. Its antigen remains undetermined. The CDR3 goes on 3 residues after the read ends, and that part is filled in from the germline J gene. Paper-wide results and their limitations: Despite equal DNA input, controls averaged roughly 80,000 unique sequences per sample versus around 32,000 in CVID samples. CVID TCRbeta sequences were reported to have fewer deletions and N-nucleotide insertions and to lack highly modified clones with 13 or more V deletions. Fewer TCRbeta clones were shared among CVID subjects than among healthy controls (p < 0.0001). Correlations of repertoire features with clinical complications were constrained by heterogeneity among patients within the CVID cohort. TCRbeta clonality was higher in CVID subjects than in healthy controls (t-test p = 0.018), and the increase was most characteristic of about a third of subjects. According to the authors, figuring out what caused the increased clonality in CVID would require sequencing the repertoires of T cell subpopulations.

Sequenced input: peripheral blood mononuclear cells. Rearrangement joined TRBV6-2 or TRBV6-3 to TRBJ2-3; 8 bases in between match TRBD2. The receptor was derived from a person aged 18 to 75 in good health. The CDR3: CASSSLTSVTDTQYF. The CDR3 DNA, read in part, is TGTGCCAGCAGTTCCCTGACTAGCGTCACAGATACG.